This T cell receptor (beta chain) was obtained from a study of blood T cell repertoires in COVID-19. Study at large: Spain, Italy and the United States supplied samples that represented acute and convalescent COVID-19. The analysed material was cDNA or gDNA that came from T cells, B-cell-depleted T cells, or PBMCs.

Authors' data handling: Estimated nucleated cell counts came from reference gene primer amplification. The assay was immunoSEQ multiplex PCR, and TCRdb's table has in-frame clones only and misses some. V and J calls and clone size are as listed in that table; D and trimming were resolved from the DNA. Of 200,000 to 300,000 clones detected, roughly 86% appear once; the ten largest clones hold roughly 1.6%. The CDR3 is 14 amino acids. V lost 0 bases, J lost 1 base, and 7 bases lay in between. Germline CDR1 is SGHRS and CDR2 is YFSETQ. Specimen: peripheral blood. The receptor comes from a woman aged 55 to 70 who had recovered from COVID-19. The chain recombines TRBV5-1 with TRBJ1-1, with a tentative D call TRBD1 (5 bases). For the CDR3, the DNA is TGCGCCAGCAGCTTGGACAGGACGAACACTGAAGCTTTCTTT. This encodes CASSLDRTNTEAFF.